The TCR beta chain under discussion was sequenced for a study of T cell responses to AZD1222 COVID-19 vaccine (dated by TCRdb to 2020 to 2023). Concerning the study at large: A total of about 250 trial participants underwent TCR sequencing, of whom under 220 had received two doses of AZD1222 and about 25 had received two doses of the MenACWY control vaccine. Enrollment into the trials was organized by age into subgroups of 18-55, 56-69 and 70-plus years, and those subgroups contained 148, 28 and 57 TCR-sequenced participants, respectively.

Reading the germline V gene gives CDR1 LGHNT and CDR2 FRNRAP. Taken from cysteine to phenylalanine, the CDR3 has 12 residues. Only the CDR3 DNA stays, 36 bases, in frame from base 1. Relative to germline, V is 5 bases shorter and J is 5 bases shorter, with 6 bases between their ends. The research as a whole found: In the small 56-69-year group, the increase in depth fell short of significance, most likely because of low power. Participants were mostly white British, with more females than males. The authors suggested clonal diversity may have been underestimated. Because no day 14 peak-response samples were available, the repertoires could be characterized only after the peak T cell response. Reportedly, close to half of the unique spike-specific TCRs recognized epitopes lying outside the regions that are mutated in the B.1.351 and B.1.1.7 variants. Conclusions about previously exposed vaccinees were limited because only six AZD1222 recipients were SARS-CoV-2 seropositive at baseline. After two AZD1222 doses, both the breadth and the depth of spike-specific TCRs were significantly higher than at day 0 and than in MenACWY recipients. The vaccine-associated CD4 TCRs covered the entire spike protein, and the dominant responses fell in regions 160-218 and 743-854.

The CDR3 regions of human TCRbeta chains were subjected to immunosequencing. The study's processing was this. Repertoire TCRs were matched against a reference library of SARS-CoV-2-specific TCRs generated with the MIRA antigen-specificity platform. Breadth meant the fraction of unique TCRs that were SARS-CoV-2-associated, whereas depth meant the fraction of total T cells that were SARS-CoV-2-associated. Using the MIRA data, every spike-specific TCR was mapped to the spike region that the TCR reacted to and assigned to either a CD4 or a CD8 class. Log10-transformed breadth and depth values were compared by one-way ANOVA with Sidak's multiple comparisons tests. TCRdb took over this immuneACCESS table, retaining in-frame rearrangements with V and J assigned. Such tables are incomplete; in checked studies, under half of the missing clones stem from an unresolved V gene, and the remainder is unexplained. V, J and clone size were drawn from that table, and D and trimming were deduced from the DNA. This sample holds some 140,000 clones; approximately 87% were observed only once. Roughly 5.8% of the sample is in the top ten clones.

As concerns this clone: This clone's antigen is unknown. Base qualities were left out, and no much larger clone turns up one base away.

The time point label, read with the paper, signifies: baseline before first vaccination. The sample's treatment or condition label, decoded: meningococcal conjugate vaccine given as trial control. Vaccinee samples came from UK trials COV001 and COV002, including a single-blind randomized controlled phase 2/3 trial of AZD1222 (ChAdOx1 nCoV-19) in healthy adults. For TCRbeta chain sequencing, PBMC samples were collected from trial participants at day 0 and at day 28 after the second dose. The V and J segments used are TRBV12-5 and TRBJ2-2, with TRBD2 tentatively as D gene (5 bases match). This sequence was found in an adult in good health. This specimen was peripheral blood, taken on day 0 of MenACWY control vaccination. This receptor has the CDR3 CASGTRTGELFF. The bases read TGTGCTAGTGGTACTAGGACCGGGGAGCTGTTTTTT. With the rest looked up from the reference TRBV12-5 and TRBJ2-2 genes rather than sequenced, the full variable domain is DARVTQTPRHKVTEMGQEVTMRCQPILGHNTVFWYRQTMMQGLELLAYFRNRAPLDDSGMPKDRFSAEMPDATLATLKIQPSEPRDSAVYFCASGTRTGELFFGEGSRLTVL.